The present TCR beta chain was sequenced within a study of T cell responses to AZD1222 COVID-19 vaccine. Broader study findings: Unmutated variant regions reportedly attract nearly half of all spike-specific TCRs. There were mostly white British donors and more females than males, and clonal diversity was possibly underestimated. Baseline serology detected seropositivity in only six AZD1222 recipients.

On this clone itself: Its antigen is not known.

Per germline, CDR1 WSHSY and CDR2 SAAADI. The V end was cut by 0 bases, the J end by 2 bases, with 9 bases between. The CDR3 loop spans 15 amino acids. Data came from immunoSEQ multiplex PCR; TCRdb stores just in-frame clones and leaves some out. The table has approximately 130,000 clones, 86% seen once; the top ten hold 2.5% to 3.5%. This sequence joins TRBV10-2 and TRBJ2-3; maybe TRBD1 (5 bases). The sequenced sample was peripheral blood, obtained 28 days after the second AZD1222 dose. The receptor comes from an adult who received the AZD1222 COVID-19 vaccine. The CDR3 nucleotides read TGCGCCAGCAGTGAGTCAAGGACAATCACAGATACGCAGTATTTT. Protein sequence: CASSESRTITDTQYF.